This T cell receptor (beta chain) comes out of a study of blood T cell repertoires in COVID-19 (dated by TCRdb to the early 2020s). Broadly, across the study: Collaborator samples came from the United States, Italy and Spain and covered acute and convalescent phases of COVID-19. The material from the prospective study consisted of cDNA or gDNA derived from T cells, B-cell-depleted T cells, or PBMCs. The dataset comprised deeply sampled blood TCRbeta repertoires from subjects exposed to, actively infected with, or recovered from COVID-19. The repertoires were released in a freely available public database intended as a resource for research on the immune response to SARS-CoV-2. The samples were drawn from two sources: the first 160 participants of the ongoing ImmuneRACE study, and 950 to 1,500 subjects contributed by 6 global collaborators. A de-identified subject ID, COVID-19 status, age in years and sex were almost always included in the sample metadata. Where available, HLA class I and class II types were obtained from metadata supplied by the sample provider rather than from assay-based typing. Study-level results and caveats: How much clinical and demographic metadata was included differed by source and by participant, and the metadata was provided uncurated.

Comments on this clone: Its antigen specificity is not known. Base qualities are not provided; no much larger clone lies one nucleotide away.

TCRbeta CDR3 regions were amplified from genomic DNA using the immunoSEQ Assay, a bias-controlled multiplex PCR. In the original analysis: The number of nucleated cells in each sample was estimated by amplification of reference gene primers within the assay. To quantify the absolute abundance of each unique TCRbeta CDR3 rearrangement, sequence reads were collapsed and filtered. For each sample, productive Simpson clonality was calculated as the square root of Simpson's diversity index across productive rearrangements. In TCRdb, the immuneACCESS table is reduced to in-frame sequences with V and J assigned. These tables do not hold every clone; where another copy was compared, an unresolved V gene accounts for under half, and the others remain unexplained. V and J calls and clone size follow that table, whereas D and trimming were derived from the DNA. The sample data list around 140,000 clones, and about 82% of these were observed just once. The ten largest clonotypes hold about 8% of the sample.

Each collaborating institution followed its own protocols to collect whole blood in K2EDTA tubes. For TCRbeta analysis, collaborator samples were shipped as frozen whole blood, as isolated PBMCs, or as DNA extracted from either sample type. The sequence was obtained from a woman in her sixties with acute or convalescent COVID-19. The sample taken for sequencing was peripheral blood.

For the CDR3, the sequence is CASSVDLAGGGEQYF. DNA sequence: TGTGCCAGCAGCGTAGATCTAGCGGGGGGCGGCGAGCAGTACTTC. The chain was built from TRBV9 and TRBJ2-7, with 11 bases in between that match TRBD2. V loses 0 bases at its end and J loses 6 bases; junction bases beyond the gene matches: 5. CDR1 and CDR2, looked up from the germline V gene, are SGDLS and YYNGEE. The CDR3 runs 15 amino acids, cysteine and phenylalanine included. CDR3 DNA is the only sequence kept; it has 45 bases, read in frame from the first base.